The 30 T cell receptor beta chains listed next were all sequenced from one sample in a study of cytomegalovirus exposure and HLA in healthy donors (dated by TCRdb to 2016 to 2017). The library relied on the immunoSEQ multiplex PCR assay. For the multiplex PCR, a mixture combining 60 forward primers for TCR Vbeta segments and 13 reverse primers for TCR Jbeta segments was used. The immuneACCESS repertoire file appears here via TCRdb, limited to in-frame rearrangements. These files lack a portion of the clones; in checked studies, under half of the deficit traces to unresolved V genes, and the cause of the others is not known. The sample has under 300,000 clones on record, around 90% of them singletons. About 1.8% of the sample comes from the top ten. The source material was PBMCs. The source of these receptors is a girl between 2 and 10 years old in good health and CMV-seronegative.

The gene calls are TRBV2 and TRBJ1-3; D uncertain. CDR3 length: 14 amino acids. CDR1 and CDR2 from the germline V gene are SNHLY and FYNNEI. V dropped 3 bases and J dropped 2 bases, with 8 bases sitting between them. The CDR3 protein is CASSEMRAGNTIYF. CDR3 DNA sequence: TGTGCCAGCAGTGAGATGAGAGCTGGAAACACCATATATTTT.

The V gene is TRBV4-1, the J gene TRBJ2-1; D is unresolved. The CDR3 is 12 amino acids. V shed 0 bases and J shed 7 bases, with 4 bases lying between them. Germline V gives CDR1 MGHRA, CDR2 YSYEKL. CDR3 in DNA: TGCGCCAGCAGCCAAGAGAGAAATGAGCAGTTCTTC. Translation: CASSQERNEQFF.

The chain recombines TRBV15 with TRBJ2-5; 10 bases are a match to TRBD2. The germline V gene has CDR1 LNHNV and CDR2 YYDKDF (reference sequence). This CDR3 region has 16 residues. Trimming cost V 0 bases and J 3 bases; bases outside gene matches: 4. CDR3 DNA sequence: TGTGCCACCAGCAGAGAAGGAGGACTAGCGGAAGAGACCCAGTACTTC. This translates into CATSREGGLAEETQYF.

This clone has more than one count but fewer than ten. This rearrangement joins TRBV28 to TRBJ1-1; 8 bases line up with TRBD1. The CDR3 is 15 amino acids. Trimming removed 6 bases from V and 5 bases from J; junction bases left unmatched: 11. Germline loops: CDR1 MDHEN, CDR2 SYDVKM. The CDR3 loop reads CASRGTGGWRTEAFF. The CDR3 DNA sequence: TGTGCCAGCAGAGGGACAGGAGGATGGAGAACTGAAGCTTTCTTT.

The V call is TRBV6-1, the J call TRBJ2-1; D is undetermined. Trimming cost V 1 base and J 7 bases, with 17 bases left between them. The V gene's germline CDR1 is MNHNS and CDR2 SASEGT. The CDR3 is made up of 16 amino acids. The chain's CDR3 is CASSEGLGSPLNEQFF. CDR3 DNA: TGTGCCAGCAGTGAAGGGTTGGGCAGTCCCCTAAATGAGCAGTTCTTC.

CDR3 region: CASSIVPGEQPQHF. CDR3 DNA sequence: TGTGCCAGTAGTATAGTTCCGGGGGAACAGCCCCAGCATTTT. The chain recombines TRBV19 with TRBJ1-5; maybe TRBD1 (5 bases). CDR3 length: 14 amino acids. The V gene's germline CDR1 is LNHDA and CDR2 SQIVND (reference sequence). Trimming took off 1 base at V and 7 bases at J, with 11 bases between the two ends.

The V and J genes are TRBV4-1 and TRBJ1-5; TRBD1 matches 7 bases. CDR3 length equals 20 residues. The V segment lost 2 bases and the J segment 0 bases; nucleotides outside the gene matches: 16. Germline CDR1 and CDR2: MGHRA and YSYEKL. CDR3: CASSQTPPPGQLYSNQPQHF. Written as DNA, the CDR3 is TGCGCCAGCAGCCAAACCCCTCCGCCGGGACAGCTGTATAGCAATCAGCCCCAGCATTTT.

The rearrangement joins TRBV19 to TRBJ2-3; 9 bases fit TRBD1. With V trimmed by 5 bases and J by 2 bases, 8 bases remained unmatched. Germline V lookup: CDR1 LNHDA, CDR2 SQIVND (reference sequence). There are 16 residues in the CDR3. The CDR3 sequence is CASSFLQGANTDTQYF. The CDR3 coding sequence is TGTGCCAGTAGTTTCTTACAGGGGGCGAACACAGATACGCAGTATTTT.

The DNA of the CDR3 is TGCGCCAGCAGCTTGGTACACCTAGGGAGTGGGGAGCAGTTCTTC. Its translation is CASSLVHLGSGEQFF. The genes are TRBV5-1 and TRBJ2-1; maybe TRBD2 (5 bases). V was pared by 0 bases and J by 10 bases, with 17 bases between. From germline, CDR1 is SGHRS and CDR2 YFSETQ. The CDR3 runs to 15 residues.

The gene calls are TRBV21-1 and TRBJ2-7; the table's TRBD1 call for D was not verified on the DNA. TRBV21-1 is a pseudogene. CDR3 length equals 15 residues. The CDR3 protein is CASRKSRQGLWEQYF. Here the CDR3 DNA reads TGTGCCAGCAGAAAAAGTCGACAGGGTCTGTGGGAGCAGTACTTC.

The chain employs TRBV6-1 and TRBJ2-7; 7 bases map to TRBD1. V gave up 3 bases and J gave up 2 bases; unmatched junction bases: 7. Germline CDR1 MNHNS, CDR2 SASEGT. CDR3 size: 15 residues. The CDR3 loop is CASSDIWTGTYEQYF. As DNA, the CDR3 is TGTGCCAGCAGTGATATCTGGACAGGTACCTACGAGCAGTACTTC.

The chain combines TRBV1 with TRBJ2-7; TRBD2 is the table's D call and was not checked against the DNA. TRBV1 is an annotated pseudogene. This CDR3 comprises 21 residues. CDR3 amino acids: CTSSQDGSGSGRELPFYEQYF. As DNA, the CDR3 is TGCACCAGCAGCCAAGATGGTTCCGGTAGCGGGAGGGAACTCCCGTTCTACGAGCAGTACTTC.

The V gene is TRBV5-4, the J gene TRBJ2-5; 11 bases agree with TRBD2. V lost 4 bases, J lost 3 bases, and 5 bases stayed unmatched. The CDR3 runs to 15 residues. Per germline, CDR1 SGHNT and CDR2 YYREEE (reference sequence). The CDR3 DNA sequence: TGTGCCAGCAGCGATAGCGGGGGGGCCAAAGAGACCCAGTACTTC. The encoded protein is CASSDSGGAKETQYF.

The chain is built from TRBV11-3 and TRBJ2-3, with 9 nucleotides matching TRBD2. After removal of 4 bases from V and 2 bases from J, the junction contained 13 bases not matched to a gene. The CDR3 has 18 amino acids. CDR1 SGHNT and CDR2 YENEEA come from the germline V gene. The CDR3 sequence: CASSSREASGDSTDTQYF. DNA for the CDR3: TGTGCCAGCAGCTCTCGAGAGGCTAGCGGGGACTCCACAGATACGCAGTATTTT.

In the case of this clone: A read error may produce the germline difference seen at one junction end. The chain uses TRBV7-9 and TRBJ2-1; no definite D call. Per the germline V gene, CDR1 is SEHNR and CDR2 is FQNEAQ (reference sequence). The CDR3 is 12 residues long. CDR3 residues: CSSSLIRDEQFF. Here the CDR3 DNA reads TGTTCCAGCAGCCTCATCCGAGATGAGCAGTTCTTC.

The chain couples TRBV9 to TRBJ2-7; D is possibly TRBD1 (5 bases). The CDR3 is 14 amino acids. The ends were cut back, 0 bases at V and 9 bases at J, with 16 bases in the middle. In germline, CDR1 is SGDLS, CDR2 YYNGEE. DNA of the CDR3: TGTGCCAGCAGCGTAGATGACACGGCCCAGGGGCAGTACTTC. Its protein product is CASSVDDTAQGQYF.

The V call is TRBV4-2, the J call TRBJ2-7; possibly TRBD2 for D (5 bases). Germline V gene sequence: CDR1 LGHNA, CDR2 YNFKEQ. Trimming removed 4 bases from V and 0 bases from J, with 10 bases in between. CDR3 length equals 14 residues. The chain's CDR3 is CASSPAAASYEQYF. CDR3 in DNA: TGTGCCAGCAGCCCAGCGGCGGCCTCCTACGAGCAGTACTTC.

The chain links TRBV19 to TRBJ1-2; D is possibly TRBD1 (5 bases). CDR3 length: 14 residues. V lost 4 bases to trimming and J lost 4 bases, with 13 bases between them. The V gene's germline CDR1 is LNHDA and CDR2 SQIVND (reference sequence). CDR3 protein: CASSTHRQFYGYTF. As DNA, the CDR3 is TGTGCCAGTAGTACCCATAGACAGTTCTATGGCTACACCTTC.

The chain links TRBV4-1 to TRBJ2-7; D may be TRBD1 (5 bases). The V and J ends lost 3 bases and 3 bases respectively, with 15 bases between them. The CDR3 is made up of 15 amino acids. Germline V gene sequence: CDR1 MGHRA, CDR2 YSYEKL. The CDR3 reads CASSHETGLLYEQYF. CDR3 in DNA: TGCGCCAGCAGCCACGAAACAGGATTGCTCTACGAGCAGTACTTC.

The rearrangement joins TRBV30 to TRBJ1-1, with TRBD1 identical over 9 bases. V shed 3 bases and J 10 bases; nucleotides not matched to a gene: 15. The CDR3 consists of 15 residues. CDR1 is GTSNPN and CDR2 is SVGIG in the germline V gene (reference sequence). The CDR3 here is CAWSDPTGGLRVAFF. The CDR3 coding sequence is TGTGCCTGGAGCGACCCCACAGGGGGCTTGCGAGTAGCTTTCTTT.

The V gene is TRBV19, the J gene TRBJ1-6; TRBD1 might be the D (6 bases). This CDR3 has 16 residues. Per germline, CDR1 LNHDA and CDR2 SQIVND (reference sequence). The ends were cut back, 6 bases at V and 6 bases at J, with 18 bases in the middle. The CDR3 reads CASSDSQDSPNSPLHF. CDR3 bases: TGTGCCAGTAGCGATTCCCAGGACAGCCCTAATTCACCCCTCCACTTT.

This clone was detected only a few times. This chain connects TRBV12-5 to TRBJ1-1; D is ambiguous. The germline V gene has CDR1 LGHNT and CDR2 FRNRAP. This CDR3 spans 10 amino acids. Trimming pared 7 bases from V and 2 bases from J, leaving 2 bases between. The CDR3 here is CASANTEAFF. The CDR3 DNA sequence: TGTGCTAGTGCTAACACTGAAGCTTTCTTT.

This chain joins TRBV28 and TRBJ2-7; D might be TRBD2 (6 bases). The CDR3 runs 14 residues. Germline assignment: CDR1 MDHEN and CDR2 SYDVKM. Trimming pared 1 base from V and 2 bases from J, leaving 9 bases between. CDR3 coding DNA: TGTGCCAGCAGTTTATTCGCGGGGACCTACGAGCAGTACTTC. Translated, it gives CASSLFAGTYEQYF.

This chain joins TRBV25-1 and TRBJ1-6, with D perhaps matching TRBD1 (6 bases). From germline, CDR1 is MGHDK and CDR2 SYGVNS. Trimming took off 2 bases at V and 9 bases at J, with 11 bases between the two ends. The CDR3 loop spans 14 amino acids. Written as DNA, the CDR3 is TGTGCCAGCAGTGAAAGGGACACAATTTCACCCCTCCACTTT. Translation gives CASSERDTISPLHF.

In DNA form, the CDR3 reads TGCGCCAGCAGCCAAGTACTAGCGGGAGGCCCGAACACCGGGGAGCTGTTTTTT. It codes for CASSQVLAGGPNTGELFF. The chain uses TRBV4-1 and TRBJ2-2; 12 positions agree with TRBD2. CDR1 is MGHRA and CDR2 is YSYEKL in the germline V gene. This CDR3 has 18 amino acids. The V segment lost 1 base and the J segment 0 bases; nucleotides outside the gene matches: 3.

The rearrangement links TRBV5-8 to TRBJ2-7; maybe TRBD1 (6 bases). Germline CDR1 SGHTS, CDR2 YDEGEE. This CDR3 comprises 16 residues. Deletions cut 4 bases from V and 2 bases from J, with 19 bases between. The CDR3, as DNA: TGTGCCAGCAGCCGCAAACAGGGAATGGACACCTACGAGCAGTACTTC. Translated, it gives CASSRKQGMDTYEQYF.

The chain joins TRBV10-3 to TRBJ2-7; a weak D match, TRBD1 (5 bases). V gave up 3 bases and J gave up 0 bases, with 9 bases separating them. This CDR3 has 14 amino acids. The V gene's germline CDR1 is ENHRY and CDR2 SYGVKD. In nucleotides, the CDR3 is TGTGCCATCAGTGACGAGACAGTCTCCTACGAGCAGTACTTC. It is translated as CAISDETVSYEQYF.

The chain employs TRBV7-6 and TRBJ2-5; D not certain. Trimming removed 2 bases at V and 1 base at J, with 8 bases between. Per germline, CDR1 SGHVS and CDR2 FNYEAQ. There are 14 residues in the CDR3. The CDR3 loop reads CASSLKTPQETQYF. The CDR3 coding sequence is TGTGCCAGCAGCTTAAAGACTCCCCAAGAGACCCAGTACTTC.

This chain joins TRBV9 and TRBJ2-3; D is possibly TRBD1 (6 bases). CDR1 and CDR2 from the germline V gene are SGDLS and YYNGEE. This CDR3 spans 16 amino acids. The V end lost 4 bases, the J end lost 3 bases, and 18 bases lay between the germline ends. The CDR3 DNA reads as TGTGCCAGCAGCCGCGAAGGAGGACAGACGACAGATACGCAGTATTTT. Amino acid sequence: CASSREGGQTTDTQYF.

This clone was detected only a few times. This chain links TRBV4-1 with TRBJ2-7; the match to TRBD2 covers 12 bases. Germline-derived CDR1 and CDR2 are MGHRA and YSYEKL. This CDR3 has 15 residues. The V gene end was trimmed by 5 bases and the J gene end by 2 bases; junction bases not matched to a gene: 4. CDR3 protein: CASSEGLAGPYEQYF. The CDR3 DNA reads TGCGCCAGCAGCGAGGGACTAGCGGGTCCCTACGAGCAGTACTTC.